This T cell receptor beta chain originates from a study of cytomegalovirus exposure and HLA in healthy donors. Details on this clone: Antigen unknown.

Study-wide results and caveats: Later analysis associated a missense DCLRE1C variant with TCR beta V- and J-gene trimming. The study found most TCR sequences rare, yet found some public TCRs in many donors. In a later analysis, common viral pathogens appeared linked to several of the most significant clusters. Confirmation in vitro established that three CMV-associated chains were specific for CMV antigens.

Primers: 60 Vbeta forward and 13 Jbeta reverse. Only in-frame clones appear in the TCRdb table, and some are missing; sequencing was by immunoSEQ multiplex PCR. The table lists around 180,000 clones, approximately 80% of them singletons. V lost 4 bases and J lost 0, with 8 bases in between. Germline CDR1 is MGHDK and CDR2 is SYGVNS. This CDR3 is built from 14 residues. What was sequenced was PBMCs. The TCR originated in a male donor in good health and CMV-seronegative. The chain carries TRBV25-1 and TRBJ2-3; D possibly corresponds to TRBD1 (5 bases). CDR3: CASSGGSSTDTQYF. CDR3 nucleotides: TGTGCCAGCAGTGGGGGCAGCAGCACAGATACGCAGTATTTT.